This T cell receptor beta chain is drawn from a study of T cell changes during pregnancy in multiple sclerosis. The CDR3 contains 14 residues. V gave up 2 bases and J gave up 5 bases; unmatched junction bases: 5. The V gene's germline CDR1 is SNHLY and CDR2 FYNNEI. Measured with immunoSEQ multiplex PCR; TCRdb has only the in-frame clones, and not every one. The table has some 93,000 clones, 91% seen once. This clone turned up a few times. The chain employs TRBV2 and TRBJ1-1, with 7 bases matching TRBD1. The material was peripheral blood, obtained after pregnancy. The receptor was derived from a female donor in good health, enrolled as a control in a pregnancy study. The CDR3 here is CASSELQGETEAFF. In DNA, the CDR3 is TGTGCCAGCAGTGAACTTCAGGGGGAGACTGAAGCTTTCTTT.